Shown below are 13 T cell receptor beta chains from a single sample sequenced in a study of response to subunit inactivated influenza vaccine. TCRdb reanalysed the RT-PCR reads using MiXCR and keeps one entry per CDR3 protein. Altogether approximately 200,000 distinct CDR3 sequences are present, 13% to 15% being singletons, with the ten largest covering about 25%. Sequencing used CD8+ T cells sorted from PBMCs, obtained more than 4 days after vaccination. These receptors were collected from a man aged 50-59 years who received an inactivated influenza vaccine.

This clonotype was seen just once. This may come from a read error, since a much larger clone is one base off. Likely a read error: the CDR3 ends without its conserved phenylalanine or tryptophan. The V gene is TRBV2, the J gene TRBJ2-7; a weak D match, TRBD1 (6 bases). CDR3 length: 12 amino acids. V shed 6 bases and J shed 0 bases, with 6 bases lying between them. Germline CDR1 and CDR2: SNHLY and FYNNEI. For the CDR3, the DNA is TGTGCCAGCAGGGACAGCTCCTACGAGCAGTACCTC. Residues: CASRDSSYEQYL.

This clonotype was counted a few times. The chain carries TRBV27 and TRBJ2-2; maybe TRBD1 (7 bases). Trimming cost V 1 base and J 5 bases, with 14 bases left between them. The CDR3 runs to 16 residues. Germline assignment: CDR1 MNHEY and CDR2 SMNVEV (reference sequence). CDR3 in amino acids: CASSLYEGAGTGELFF. The DNA for the CDR3 is TGTGCCAGCAGTTTATACGAGGGGGCGGGAACCGGGGAGCTGTTTTTT.

The table lists this clonotype with a few counts. J is TRBJ2-1 and V is TRBV7-9, with D perhaps TRBD1 or TRBD2 (5 bases each). With 3 bases removed from V and 7 bases from J, the gap between germline ends came to 16 bases. CDR3 length: 15 residues. The germline gives CDR1 SEHNR, CDR2 FQNEAQ (reference sequence). The CDR3 protein is CASSFPGRPENEQFF. CDR3 DNA: TGTGCCAGCAGCTTTCCGGGGCGTCCTGAAAATGAGCAGTTCTTC.

The chain has TRBV27 and TRBJ2-6, with D possibly matching TRBD1 (5 bases). Per germline, CDR1 MNHEY and CDR2 SMNVEV (reference sequence). The CDR3 spans 16 residues. V gave up 2 bases and J gave up 4 bases, with 12 bases separating them. In DNA form, the CDR3 reads TGTGCCAGCAGTTTAATGTTAGGGGCCGGGGCCAACGTCCTGACTTTC. Protein product: CASSLMLGAGANVLTF.

As concerns this clonotype: One junction end does not reproduce the germline sequence, and a read error may be involved. J is TRBJ2-7 and V is TRBV9; D is possibly TRBD2 (6 bases). Germline V lookup: CDR1 SGDLS, CDR2 YYNGEE. This CDR3 has 12 residues. The CDR3 nucleotides are TGTGCCAGCAGCCCCGGCGGGACCGAGAAGTACTTC. This translates into CASSPGGTEKYF.

This clonotype was observed a few times. The V call is TRBV10-1, the J call TRBJ2-7, with D uncertain. In germline, CDR1 is WNHNN, CDR2 SYGVQD (reference sequence). V was shortened by 2 bases and J by 0 bases, with 5 bases between the two germline ends. The CDR3 extends over 13 amino acids. This chain's CDR3 is CASSEASSYEQYF. CDR3 DNA sequence: TGCGCCAGCAGTGAGGCCAGCTCCTACGAGCAGTACTTC.

This clonotype has a handful of counts. J is TRBJ1-1 and V is TRBV27; no reliable D call. The CDR3 covers 14 residues. The germline V gene encodes CDR1 MNHEY and CDR2 SMNVEV (reference sequence). V lost 5 bases, J lost 1 base, and 11 bases lay in between. CDR3 loop: CASSARERNTEAFF. CDR3 nucleotides: TGTGCCAGCAGTGCTAGGGAAAGGAACACTGAAGCTTTCTTT.

There are a few counts of this clonotype. The chain combines TRBV7-2 with TRBJ2-3; 7 bases align to TRBD1. The CDR3 is 15 residues long. Germline V gene data show CDR1 as SGHTA and CDR2 as FQGNSA. With 3 bases clipped from V and 3 bases from J, the junction kept 6 bases outside the gene matches. In DNA, the CDR3 is TGTGCCAGCAGCTTGTACAGGGGCTTGACAGATACGCAGTATTTT. Protein: CASSLYRGLTDTQYF.

This clonotype was counted only a few times. In DNA, the CDR3 is TGTGCCAGCGGTCCCCTAGCGGAAGGCACAGATACGCAGTATTTT. Its protein product is CASGPLAEGTDTQYF. V is TRBV28 and J is TRBJ2-3, with 7 bases aligning to TRBD2. The CDR3 is 15 residues long. Germline V CDR1 and CDR2: MDHEN, SYDVKM. V gave up 8 bases and J gave up 1 base; unmatched junction bases: 9.

The V and J genes are TRBV2 and TRBJ1-3; no clear D gene. The CDR3 spans 16 residues. The germline gives CDR1 SNHLY, CDR2 FYNNEI. V lost 1 base to trimming and J lost 6 bases, with 16 bases between them. The CDR3 here is CASSEGRRGNPNTIYF. In DNA, the CDR3 is TGTGCCAGCAGTGAAGGCCGAAGAGGCAACCCAAACACCATATATTTT. Combining the CDR3 with reference TRBV2 and TRBJ1-3 gives the whole variable domain EPEVTQTPSHQVTQMGQEVILRCVPISNHLYFYWYRQILGQKVEFLVSFYNNEISEKSEIFDDQFSVERPDGSNFTLKIRSTKLEDSAMYFCASSEGRRGNPNTIYFGEGSWLTVV.

V and J are TRBV7-9 and TRBJ2-2, with a tentative D call TRBD2 (5 bases). The germline V and J ends were trimmed by 3 bases and 4 bases, with 9 bases remaining between them. CDR3 length equals 14 residues. Per germline, CDR1 SEHNR and CDR2 FQNEAQ (reference sequence). Here the CDR3 reads CASSLGGFTGELFF. The DNA of the CDR3 is TGTGCCAGCAGCTTGGGCGGGTTCACCGGGGAGCTGTTTTTT.

This clonotype was detected only a few times. This sequence joins TRBV25-1 and TRBJ2-1; 13 positions match TRBD2. The CDR3 length is 15 residues. The V gene's germline CDR1 is MGHDK and CDR2 SYGVNS. V gave up 6 bases and J gave up 10 bases; unmatched junction bases: 9. In nucleotides, the CDR3 is TGTGCCAGCAGCCCTGGGACTAGCGGGGACGACGAGCAGTTCTTC. Protein sequence: CASSPGTSGDDEQFF.

This clonotype appeared a few times. The V call is TRBV29-1, the J call TRBJ2-2, with D unclear. V was shortened by 4 bases and J by 6 bases, with 6 bases between the two germline ends. Germline loops: CDR1 SQVTM, CDR2 ANQGSEA. The CDR3 consists of 11 residues. Written as DNA, the CDR3 is TGCAGCGTTGTTGGCGCCGGGGAGCTGTTTTTT. Translated, it gives CSVVGAGELFF.